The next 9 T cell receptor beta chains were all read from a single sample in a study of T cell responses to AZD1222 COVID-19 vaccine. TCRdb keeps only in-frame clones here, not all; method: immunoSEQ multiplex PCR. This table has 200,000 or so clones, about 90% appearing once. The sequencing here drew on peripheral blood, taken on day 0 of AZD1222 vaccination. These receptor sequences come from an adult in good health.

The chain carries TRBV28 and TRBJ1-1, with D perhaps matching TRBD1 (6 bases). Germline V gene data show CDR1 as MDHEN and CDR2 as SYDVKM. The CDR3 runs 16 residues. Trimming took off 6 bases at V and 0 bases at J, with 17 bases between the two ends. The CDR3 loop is CASSPGAVPMNTEAFF. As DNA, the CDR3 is TGTGCCAGCAGCCCAGGGGCCGTACCCATGAACACTGAAGCTTTCTTT.

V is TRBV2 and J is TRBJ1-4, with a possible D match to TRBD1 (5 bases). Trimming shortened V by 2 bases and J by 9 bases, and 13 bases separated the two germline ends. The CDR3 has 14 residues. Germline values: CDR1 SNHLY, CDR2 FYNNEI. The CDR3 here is CASSEQQAGQKLFF. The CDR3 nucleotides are TGTGCCAGCAGTGAACAACAGGCCGGACAAAAACTGTTTTTT.

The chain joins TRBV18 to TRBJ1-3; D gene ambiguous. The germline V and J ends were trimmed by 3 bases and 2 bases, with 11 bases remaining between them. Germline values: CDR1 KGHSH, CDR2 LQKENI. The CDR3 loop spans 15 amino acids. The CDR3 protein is CASSPQTAPGNTIYF. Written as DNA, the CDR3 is TGTGCCAGCTCACCCCAGACGGCCCCTGGAAACACCATATATTTT.

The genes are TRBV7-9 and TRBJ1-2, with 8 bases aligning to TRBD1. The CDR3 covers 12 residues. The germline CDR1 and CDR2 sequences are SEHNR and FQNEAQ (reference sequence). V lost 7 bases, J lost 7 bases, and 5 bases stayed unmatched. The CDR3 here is CASNGQGAGYTF. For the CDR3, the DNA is TGTGCCAGCAATGGACAGGGTGCTGGCTACACCTTC.

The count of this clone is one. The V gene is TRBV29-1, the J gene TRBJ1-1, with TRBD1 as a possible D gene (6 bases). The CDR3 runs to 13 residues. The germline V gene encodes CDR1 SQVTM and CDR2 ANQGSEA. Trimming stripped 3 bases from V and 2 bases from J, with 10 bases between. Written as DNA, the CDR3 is TGCAGCGTTGAGCAACAGGGCAACACTGAAGCTTTCTTT. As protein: CSVEQQGNTEAFF.

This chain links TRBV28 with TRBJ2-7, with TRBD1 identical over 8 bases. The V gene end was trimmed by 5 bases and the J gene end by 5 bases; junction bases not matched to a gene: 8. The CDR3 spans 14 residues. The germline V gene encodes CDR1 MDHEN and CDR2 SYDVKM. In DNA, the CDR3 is TGTGCCAGCAGTGCCGGGACAGGTCGCCACGAGCAGTACTTC. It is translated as CASSAGTGRHEQYF.

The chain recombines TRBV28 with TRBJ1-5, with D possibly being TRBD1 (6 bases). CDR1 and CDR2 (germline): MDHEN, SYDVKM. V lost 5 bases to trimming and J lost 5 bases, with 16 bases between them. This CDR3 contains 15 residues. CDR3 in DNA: TGTGCCAGCAGTGCCACTCAGGGGAGAGATCAGCCCCAGCATTTT. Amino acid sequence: CASSATQGRDQPQHF.

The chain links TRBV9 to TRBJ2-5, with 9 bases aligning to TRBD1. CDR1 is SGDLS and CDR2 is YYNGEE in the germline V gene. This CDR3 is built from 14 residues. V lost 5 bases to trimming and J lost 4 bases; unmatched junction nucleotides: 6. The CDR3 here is CASSLQQGAETQYF. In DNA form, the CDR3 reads TGTGCCAGCAGTTTACAACAGGGGGCAGAGACCCAGTACTTC. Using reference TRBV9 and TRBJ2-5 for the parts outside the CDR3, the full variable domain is DSGVTQTPKHLITATGQRVTLRCSPRSGDLSVYWYQQSLDQGLQFLIQYYNGEERAKGNILERFSAQQFPDLHSELNLSSLELGDSALYFCASSLQQGAETQYFGPGTRLLVL.

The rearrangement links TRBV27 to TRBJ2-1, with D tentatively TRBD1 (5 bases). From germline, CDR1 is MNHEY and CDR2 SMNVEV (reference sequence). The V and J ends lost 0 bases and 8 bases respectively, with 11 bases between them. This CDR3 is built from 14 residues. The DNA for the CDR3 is TGTGCCAGCAGTTTATCCCAGGGTTGGGATGAGCAGTTCTTC. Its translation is CASSLSQGWDEQFF.